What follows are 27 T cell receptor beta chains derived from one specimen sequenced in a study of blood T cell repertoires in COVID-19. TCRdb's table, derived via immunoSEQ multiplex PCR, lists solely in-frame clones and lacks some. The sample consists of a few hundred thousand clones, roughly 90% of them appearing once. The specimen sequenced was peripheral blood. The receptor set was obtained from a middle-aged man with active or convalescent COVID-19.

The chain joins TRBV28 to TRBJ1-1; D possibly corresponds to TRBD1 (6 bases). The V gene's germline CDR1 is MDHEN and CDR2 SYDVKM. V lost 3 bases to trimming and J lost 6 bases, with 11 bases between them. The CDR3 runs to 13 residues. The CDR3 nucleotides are TGTGCCAGCAGTTTGGGGGCAGGGGCTGAAGCTTTCTTT. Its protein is CASSLGAGAEAFF.

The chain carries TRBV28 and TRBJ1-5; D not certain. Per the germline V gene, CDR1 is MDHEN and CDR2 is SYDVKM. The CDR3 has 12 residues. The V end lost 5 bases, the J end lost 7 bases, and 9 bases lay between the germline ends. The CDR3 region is CASSRPTQPQHF. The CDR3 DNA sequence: TGTGCCAGCAGTCGTCCGACACAGCCCCAGCATTTT.

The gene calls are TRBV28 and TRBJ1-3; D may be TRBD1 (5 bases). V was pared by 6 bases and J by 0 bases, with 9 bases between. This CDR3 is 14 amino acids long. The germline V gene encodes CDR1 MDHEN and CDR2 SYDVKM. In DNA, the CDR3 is TGTGCCAGCAGACGACAGAGCTCTGGAAACACCATATATTTT. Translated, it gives CASRRQSSGNTIYF.

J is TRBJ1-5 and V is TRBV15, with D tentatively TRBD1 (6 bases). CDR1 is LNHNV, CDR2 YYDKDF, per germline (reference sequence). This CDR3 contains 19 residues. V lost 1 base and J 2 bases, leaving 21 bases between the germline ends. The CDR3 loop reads CATSRGQGKVRKGNQPQHF. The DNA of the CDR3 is TGTGCCACCAGCAGAGGTCAGGGGAAAGTGCGGAAAGGCAATCAGCCCCAGCATTTT.

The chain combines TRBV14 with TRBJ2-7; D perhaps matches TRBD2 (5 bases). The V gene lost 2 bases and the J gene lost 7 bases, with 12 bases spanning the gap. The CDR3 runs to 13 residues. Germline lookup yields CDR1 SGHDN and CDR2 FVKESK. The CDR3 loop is CASSQFLGGEQYF. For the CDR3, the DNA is TGTGCCAGCAGCCAATTTTTGGGCGGGGAGCAGTACTTC.

CDR3 loop: CASNRESSYNEQFF. Written as DNA, the CDR3 is TGTGCCAGCAACCGGGAGAGCTCCTACAATGAGCAGTTCTTC. J is TRBJ2-1 and V is TRBV2, with D maybe TRBD2 (6 bases). This CDR3 is 14 amino acids long. V was cut by 7 bases and J by 0 bases, with 10 bases left in between. Germline V gives CDR1 SNHLY, CDR2 FYNNEI.

The CDR3 reads CASSSRSRTGIRGNTEAFF. CDR3 nucleotide sequence: TGTGCCAGCAGCTCCCGCTCCCGGACAGGCATCCGGGGGAACACTGAAGCTTTCTTT. V usage is TRBV7-8 and J usage is TRBJ1-1, with 7 bases aligning to TRBD1. Germline V lookup: CDR1 SGHVS, CDR2 FQNEAQ. The CDR3 is made up of 19 amino acids. Germline trimming cut 4 bases from V and 1 base from J; bases unmatched to any gene: 18.

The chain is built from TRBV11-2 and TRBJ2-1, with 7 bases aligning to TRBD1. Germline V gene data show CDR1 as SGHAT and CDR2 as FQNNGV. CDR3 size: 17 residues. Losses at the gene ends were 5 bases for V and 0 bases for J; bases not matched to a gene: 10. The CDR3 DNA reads TGTGCCAGCAGCCACGCGACAGGGTTCTACTCCTACAATGAGCAGTTCTTC. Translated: CASSHATGFYSYNEQFF. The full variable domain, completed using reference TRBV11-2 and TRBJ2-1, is EAGVAQSPRYKIIEKRQSVAFWCNPISGHATLYWYQQILGQGPKLLIQFQNNGVVDDSQLPKDRFSAERLKGVDSTLKIQPAKLEDSAVYLCASSHATGFYSYNEQFFGPGTRLTVL.

CDR3 bases: TGTGCCAGCATCCAGGGGTACGGGGCCAACGTCCTGACTTTC. Translating gives CASIQGYGANVLTF. The gene calls are TRBV6-5 and TRBJ2-6, with a tentative D call TRBD1 (6 bases). From germline, CDR1 is MNHEY and CDR2 SVGAGI. CDR3 size: 14 residues. Between the trimmed V and J ends, which lost 7 bases and 4 bases, there was a span of 11 bases.

The CDR3 here is CASSATGGPNTEAFF. The CDR3 DNA reads as TGTGCCAGTAGTGCCACAGGGGGCCCGAACACTGAAGCTTTCTTT. The J gene is TRBJ1-1, the V gene TRBV19; 9 nucleotides align to TRBD1. V shed 5 bases and J 1 base; nucleotides not matched to a gene: 5. This CDR3 is built from 15 residues. CDR1 and CDR2 (germline): LNHDA, SQIVND (reference sequence).

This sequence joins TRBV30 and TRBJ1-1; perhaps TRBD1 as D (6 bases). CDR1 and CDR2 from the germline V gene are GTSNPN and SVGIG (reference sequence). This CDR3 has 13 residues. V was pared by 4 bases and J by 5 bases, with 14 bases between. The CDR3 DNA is TGTGCCTGGACCCACGGGGGGCCGACTGAAGCTTTCTTT. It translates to CAWTHGGPTEAFF.

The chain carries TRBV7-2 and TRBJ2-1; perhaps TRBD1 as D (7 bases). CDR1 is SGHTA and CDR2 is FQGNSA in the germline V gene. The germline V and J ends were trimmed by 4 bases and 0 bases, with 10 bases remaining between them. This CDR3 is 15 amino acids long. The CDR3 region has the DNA TGTGCCAGCAGCTCCCAGGGGGGCTCCTACAATGAGCAGTTCTTC. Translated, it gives CASSSQGGSYNEQFF.

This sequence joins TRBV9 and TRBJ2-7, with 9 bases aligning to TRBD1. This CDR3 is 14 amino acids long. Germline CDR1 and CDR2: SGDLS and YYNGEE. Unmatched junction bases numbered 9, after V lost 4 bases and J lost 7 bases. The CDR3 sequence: CASSPGDRVEEQYF. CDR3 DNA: TGTGCCAGCAGCCCCGGGGACAGGGTGGAGGAGCAGTACTTC.

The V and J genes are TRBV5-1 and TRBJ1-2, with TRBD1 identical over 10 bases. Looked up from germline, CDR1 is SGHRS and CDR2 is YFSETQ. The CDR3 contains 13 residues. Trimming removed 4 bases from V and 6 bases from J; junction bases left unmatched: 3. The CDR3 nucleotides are TGCGCCAGCAGCGAGACAGGGGGCGATGGCTACACCTTC. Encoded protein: CASSETGGDGYTF.

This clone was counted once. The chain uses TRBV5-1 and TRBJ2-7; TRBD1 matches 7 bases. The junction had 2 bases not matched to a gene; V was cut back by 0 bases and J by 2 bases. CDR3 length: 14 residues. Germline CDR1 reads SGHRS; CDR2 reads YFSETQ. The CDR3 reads CASSLGQGPYEQYF. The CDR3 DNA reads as TGCGCCAGCAGCTTGGGACAGGGCCCCTACGAGCAGTACTTC.

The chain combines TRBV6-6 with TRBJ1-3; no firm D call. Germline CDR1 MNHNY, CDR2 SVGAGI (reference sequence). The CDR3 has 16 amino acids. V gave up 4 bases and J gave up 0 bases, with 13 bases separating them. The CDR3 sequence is CASSSTSSVSGNTIYF. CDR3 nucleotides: TGTGCCAGCAGTTCCACATCCTCAGTCTCTGGAAACACCATATATTTT.

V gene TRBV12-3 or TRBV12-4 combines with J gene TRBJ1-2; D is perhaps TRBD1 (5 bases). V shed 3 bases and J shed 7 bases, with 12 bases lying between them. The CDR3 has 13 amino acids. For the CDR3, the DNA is TGTGCCAGCAGTTTTCGGGGGTGGGCTGGCTACACCTTC. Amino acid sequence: CASSFRGWAGYTF.

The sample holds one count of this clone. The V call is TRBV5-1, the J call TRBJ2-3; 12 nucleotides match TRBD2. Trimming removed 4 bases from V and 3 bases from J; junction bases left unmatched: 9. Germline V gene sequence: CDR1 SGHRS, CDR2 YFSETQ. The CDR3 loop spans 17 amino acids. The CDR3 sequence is CASSTPLAGGVTDTQYF. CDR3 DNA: TGCGCCAGCAGCACCCCCCTAGCGGGAGGGGTGACAGATACGCAGTATTTT. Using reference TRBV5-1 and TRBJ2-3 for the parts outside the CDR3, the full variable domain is KAGVTQTPRYLIKTRGQQVTLSCSPISGHRSVSWYQQTPGQGLQFLFEYFSETQRNKGNFPGRFSGRQFSNSRSEMNVSTLELGDSALYLCASSTPLAGGVTDTQYFGPGTRLTVL.

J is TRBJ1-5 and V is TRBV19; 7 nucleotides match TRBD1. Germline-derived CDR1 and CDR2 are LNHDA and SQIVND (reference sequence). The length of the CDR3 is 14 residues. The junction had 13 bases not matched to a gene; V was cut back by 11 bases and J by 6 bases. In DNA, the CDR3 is TGTGCCGACAACAGGGGAAAAGAGTCTCAGCCCCAGCATTTT. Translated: CADNRGKESQPQHF.

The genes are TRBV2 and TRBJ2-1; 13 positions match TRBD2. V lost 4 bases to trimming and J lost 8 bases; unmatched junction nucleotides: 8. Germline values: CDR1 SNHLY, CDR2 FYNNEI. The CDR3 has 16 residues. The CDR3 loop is CASSVTSGGFMYEQFF. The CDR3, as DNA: TGTGCCAGCAGTGTGACTAGCGGGGGGTTCATGTATGAGCAGTTCTTC.

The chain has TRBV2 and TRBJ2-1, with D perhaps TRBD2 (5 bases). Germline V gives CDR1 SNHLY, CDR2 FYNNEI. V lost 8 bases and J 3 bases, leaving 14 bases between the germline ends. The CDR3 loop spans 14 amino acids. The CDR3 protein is CASGLVAFYNEQFF. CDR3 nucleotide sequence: TGTGCCAGCGGTTTAGTAGCGTTCTACAATGAGCAGTTCTTC.

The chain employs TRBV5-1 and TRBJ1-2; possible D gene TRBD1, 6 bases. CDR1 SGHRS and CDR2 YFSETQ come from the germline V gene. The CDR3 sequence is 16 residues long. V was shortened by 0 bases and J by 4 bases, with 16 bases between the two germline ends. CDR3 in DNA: TGCGCCAGCAGCTTGGAATTTGGGGGCAGCTCCTATGGCTACACCTTC. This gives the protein CASSLEFGGSSYGYTF.

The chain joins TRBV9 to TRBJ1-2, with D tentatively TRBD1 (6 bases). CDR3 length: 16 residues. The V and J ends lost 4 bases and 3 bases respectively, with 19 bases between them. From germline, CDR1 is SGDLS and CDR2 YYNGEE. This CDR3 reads CASSLGSGGRDYGYTF. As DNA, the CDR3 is TGTGCCAGCAGCTTAGGATCGGGGGGGCGAGACTATGGCTACACCTTC.

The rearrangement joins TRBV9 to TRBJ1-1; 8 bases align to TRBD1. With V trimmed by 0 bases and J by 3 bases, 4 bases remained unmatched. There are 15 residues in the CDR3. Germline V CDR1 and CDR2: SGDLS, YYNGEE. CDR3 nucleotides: TGTGCCAGCAGCGTAGAGCAGGGGGCCTACACTGAAGCTTTCTTT. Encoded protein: CASSVEQGAYTEAFF.

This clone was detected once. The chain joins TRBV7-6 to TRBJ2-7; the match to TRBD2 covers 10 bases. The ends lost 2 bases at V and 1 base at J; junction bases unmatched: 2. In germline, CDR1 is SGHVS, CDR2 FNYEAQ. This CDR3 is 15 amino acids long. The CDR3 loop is CASSLLAGESYEQYF. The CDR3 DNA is TGTGCCAGCAGCTTACTAGCGGGGGAGTCCTACGAGCAGTACTTC.

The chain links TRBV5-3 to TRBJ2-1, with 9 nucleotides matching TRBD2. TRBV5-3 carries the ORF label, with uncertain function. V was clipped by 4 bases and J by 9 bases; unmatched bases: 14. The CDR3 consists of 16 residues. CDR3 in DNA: TGTGCCAGAAGCCTCGCTAGCGGGATCCCAACCACTGAGCAGTTCTTC. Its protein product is CARSLASGIPTTEQFF.

CDR3 sequence reads: CASQLGQGRQPQHF. CDR3 nucleotides: TGTGCCAGCCAGTTGGGGCAGGGGAGACAGCCCCAGCATTTT. The chain employs TRBV28 and TRBJ1-5; a weak D match, TRBD1 (6 bases). Between the trimmed V and J ends, which lost 8 bases and 7 bases, there was a span of 18 bases. The length of the CDR3 is 14 residues. The germline CDR1 and CDR2 sequences are MDHEN and SYDVKM.